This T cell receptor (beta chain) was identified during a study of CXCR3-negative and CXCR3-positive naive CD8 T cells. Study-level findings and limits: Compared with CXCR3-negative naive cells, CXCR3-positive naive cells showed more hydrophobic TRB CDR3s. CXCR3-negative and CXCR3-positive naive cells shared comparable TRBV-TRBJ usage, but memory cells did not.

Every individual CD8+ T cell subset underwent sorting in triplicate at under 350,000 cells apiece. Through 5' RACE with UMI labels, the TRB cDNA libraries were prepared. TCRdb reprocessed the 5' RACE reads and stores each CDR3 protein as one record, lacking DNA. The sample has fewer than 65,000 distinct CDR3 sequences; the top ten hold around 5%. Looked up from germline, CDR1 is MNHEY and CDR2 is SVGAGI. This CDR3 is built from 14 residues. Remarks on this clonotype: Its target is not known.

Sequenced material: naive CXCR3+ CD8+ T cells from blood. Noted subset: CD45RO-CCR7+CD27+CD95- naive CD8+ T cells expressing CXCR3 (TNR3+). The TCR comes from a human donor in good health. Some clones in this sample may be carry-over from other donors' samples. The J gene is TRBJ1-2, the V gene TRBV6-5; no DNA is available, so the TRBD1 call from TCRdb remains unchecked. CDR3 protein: CASSYVSGNYGYTF.